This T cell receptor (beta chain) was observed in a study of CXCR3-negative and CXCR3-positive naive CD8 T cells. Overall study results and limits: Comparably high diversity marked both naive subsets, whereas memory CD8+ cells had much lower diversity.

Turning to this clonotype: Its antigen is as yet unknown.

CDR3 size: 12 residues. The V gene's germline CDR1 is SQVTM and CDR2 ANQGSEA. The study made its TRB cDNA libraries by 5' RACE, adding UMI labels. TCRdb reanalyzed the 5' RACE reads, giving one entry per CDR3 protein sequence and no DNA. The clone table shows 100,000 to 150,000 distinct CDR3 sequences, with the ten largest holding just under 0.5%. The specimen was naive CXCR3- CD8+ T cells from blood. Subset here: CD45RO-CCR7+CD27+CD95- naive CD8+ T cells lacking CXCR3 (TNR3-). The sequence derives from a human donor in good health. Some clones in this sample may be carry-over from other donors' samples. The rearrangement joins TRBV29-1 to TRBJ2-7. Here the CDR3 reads CSVYGSSYEQYF.